This T cell receptor (beta chain) was found in a study of T cells in women clearing cervical HPV infection. The germline CDR1 and CDR2 sequences are DFQATT and SNEGSKA (reference sequence). The CDR3 runs 15 residues. Trimming left V 0 bases short and J 2 bases short, with 14 bases between. Genomic DNA, averaging approximately 1,200 ng per sample, yielded TCR beta CDR3 via immunoSEQ. The assay was immunoSEQ multiplex PCR, and TCRdb's table has in-frame clones only and misses some. This table holds around 41,000 clones. Note on this clone: The sequence runs out 3 residues before the end of the CDR3; the remainder is reconstructed from the germline J gene.

V is TRBV20-1 and J is TRBJ2-7; the D gene is possibly TRBD2 (6 bases). The receptor was derived from a woman aged 18 to 75 with a cervical HPV16 infection that either progressed to CIN3+ or cleared (not recorded which). Source material: blood buffy coat. CDR3 DNA, as far as it was read: TGCAGTGCTAGAGATCGGGACTGGTCGACCTACGAG. Translating it yields CSARDRDWSTYE. The whole CDR3 reads CSARDRDWSTYEQYF.